A single sample gave rise to the 30 T cell receptor beta chains below, sequenced in a study of early T cells in non-severe SARS-CoV-2 infection. A single record per CDR3 protein comes from TCRdb applying MiXCR to the 5' RACE reads. The sample holds about 24,000 distinct CDR3 sequences, 3.6% seen once. Input material: whole blood. The receptor set was obtained from an adult who was a healthcare worker with PCR-confirmed SARS-CoV-2 infection or an uninfected control (not recorded which).

This clonotype counts as medium-sized. V gene TRBV12-3 or TRBV12-4 combines with J gene TRBJ2-1; 11 bases line up with TRBD2. Losses at the gene ends were 11 bases for V and 8 bases for J; bases not matched to a gene: 20. The CDR3 is 17 residues long. The CDR3 nucleotides are TGTGCCGATCTATCCGGGACTAGCGGATCACACGGGGATGAGCAGTTCTTC. Translating it yields CADLSGTSGSHGDEQFF.

This clonotype was seen repeatedly, ten times or more. V is TRBV28 and J is TRBJ2-7, with D unresolved. There are 13 residues in the CDR3. Germline V lookup: CDR1 MDHEN, CDR2 SYDVKM. With 4 bases removed from V and 6 bases from J, the gap between germline ends came to 13 bases. CDR3 residues: CASSSLPGVEQYF. The CDR3 nucleotides read TGTGCCAGCAGTTCCCTCCCTGGGGTCGAGCAGTACTTC.

This clonotype was counted ten times or more. The chain has TRBV6-5 and TRBJ1-2; D is uncertain. Germline V CDR1 and CDR2: MNHEY, SVGAGI. V dropped 2 bases and J dropped 0 bases, with 7 bases sitting between them. The CDR3 loop spans 14 amino acids. The CDR3 here is CASSYQDSNYGYTF. CDR3 coding DNA: TGTGCCAGCAGTTACCAGGATTCTAACTATGGCTACACCTTC.

This clonotype has only a few counts. This chain links TRBV5-1 with TRBJ2-1; no clear D gene. The germline V and J ends were trimmed by 0 bases and 0 bases, with 7 bases remaining between them. The CDR3 is 15 amino acids. Looked up from germline, CDR1 is SGHRS and CDR2 is YFSETQ. The CDR3 sequence: CASSLDTFSYNEQFF. In nucleotides, the CDR3 is TGCGCCAGCAGCTTGGACACCTTCTCCTACAATGAGCAGTTCTTC.

This clonotype was seen repeatedly, ten times or more. The rearrangement uses TRBV7-6 and TRBJ2-1; maybe TRBD2 (6 bases). V shed 8 bases and J shed 4 bases, with 15 bases lying between them. The V gene's germline CDR1 is SGHVS and CDR2 FNYEAQ. The CDR3 is made up of 14 amino acids. The chain's CDR3 is CASGWSGPYNEQFF. Here the CDR3 DNA reads TGTGCCAGCGGGTGGAGCGGGCCATACAATGAGCAGTTCTTC.

This clonotype counts as medium-sized. The chain joins TRBV20-1 to TRBJ2-1, with TRBD2 matching over 10 bases. This CDR3 is 16 amino acids long. Germline assignment: CDR1 DFQATT and CDR2 SNEGSKA (reference sequence). The V segment lost 0 bases and the J segment 4 bases; nucleotides outside the gene matches: 6. This CDR3 is CSARDHTSGVYNEQFF. The CDR3 region has the DNA TGCAGTGCTAGAGATCACACTAGCGGGGTATACAATGAGCAGTTCTTC.

The chain combines TRBV30 with TRBJ1-6; 7 bases agree with TRBD1. CDR3 length equals 14 residues. Germline values: CDR1 GTSNPN, CDR2 SVGIG (reference sequence). The V segment lost 3 bases and the J segment 6 bases; nucleotides outside the gene matches: 5. As DNA, the CDR3 is TGTGCCTGGAGGAGGGGACAGTTTAATTCACCCCTCCACTTT. Translating gives CAWRRGQFNSPLHF. Together with reference TRBV30 and TRBJ1-6, the CDR3 gives the full variable domain: SQTIHQWPATLVQPVGSPLSLECTVEGTSNPNLYWYRQAAGRGLQLLFYSVGIGQISSEVPQNLSASRPQDRQFILSSKKLLLSDSGFYLCAWRRGQFNSPLHFGNGTRLTVT.

In this sample, this clonotype turned up many times. The V call is TRBV12-3 or TRBV12-4, the J call TRBJ1-1; TRBD1 matches at 7 bases. The CDR3 totals 12 residues. J gave up 9 bases and V 5 bases, and 6 bases lay outside the gene matches. CDR3 in amino acids: CASSLDRVQAFF. The CDR3 coding sequence is TGTGCCAGCAGTCTAGACAGGGTTCAAGCTTTCTTT.

Many counts were recorded for this clonotype. The rearrangement uses TRBV7-2 and TRBJ1-6; D is uncertain. Looked up from germline, CDR1 is SGHTA and CDR2 is FQGNSA. The CDR3 contains 14 residues. Trimming removed 5 bases from V and 9 bases from J, with 14 bases in between. DNA for the CDR3: TGTGCCAGCAGCCTACAGAGAACTCTTTCACCCCTCCACTTT. This sequence encodes CASSLQRTLSPLHF.

This clonotype was seen many times. The genes are TRBV29-1 and TRBJ2-2; D possibly corresponds to TRBD1 (6 bases). This CDR3 contains 14 residues. The germline V and J ends were trimmed by 6 bases and 5 bases, with 16 bases remaining between them. Germline lookup yields CDR1 SQVTM and CDR2 ANQGSEA. The CDR3 nucleotides read TGCAGCGTCGGAGCCGGGACACGAACCGGGGAGCTGTTTTTT. Protein product: CSVGAGTRTGELFF.

This clonotype was found many times. V is TRBV3-1 and J is TRBJ2-1, with 12 positions matching TRBD2. The CDR3 is made up of 17 amino acids. V lost 3 bases and J lost 7; bases outside the gene matches: 10. CDR1 is LGHDT and CDR2 is YNNKEL in the germline V gene (reference sequence). CDR3 in amino acids: CASSHRLLAGGRNEQFF. DNA of the CDR3: TGTGCCAGCAGCCACAGATTACTAGCGGGGGGACGAAATGAGCAGTTCTTC.

The sample holds many counts of this clonotype. The chain employs TRBV29-1 and TRBJ2-7, with TRBD1 matching over 10 bases. Trimming removed 1 base from V and 2 bases from J; junction bases left unmatched: 5. The CDR3 is made up of 15 amino acids. Germline V CDR1 and CDR2: SQVTM, ANQGSEA. Here the CDR3 DNA reads TGCAGCGTTGAAGCTGGGACAGGGGCGACCTACGAGCAGTACTTC. Protein product: CSVEAGTGATYEQYF.

At least ten counts were recorded for this clonotype. The chain is built from TRBV5-8 and TRBJ1-6; a possible D gene is TRBD1 (5 bases). The germline V gene has CDR1 SGHTS and CDR2 YDEGEE. The CDR3 has 14 residues. The V gene lost 4 bases and the J gene lost 9 bases, with 14 bases spanning the gap. CDR3 coding DNA: TGTGCCAGCAGCCGGGGACCCTTGGGTTCACCCCTCCACTTT. The encoded protein is CASSRGPLGSPLHF.

This clonotype was counted many times. J is TRBJ2-6 and V is TRBV6-2 or TRBV6-3, with 8 bases lining up with TRBD1. Losses at the gene ends were 7 bases for V and 2 bases for J; bases not matched to a gene: 4. This CDR3 has 15 residues. CDR1 and CDR2 from the germline V gene are MNHEY and SVGEGT. CDR3 sequence reads: CASNLQGAGANVLTF. The CDR3 bases are TGTGCCAGCAACCTACAGGGGGCTGGGGCCAACGTCCTGACTTTC.

This clonotype showed up many times. The V call is TRBV4-3, the J call TRBJ1-5, with D uncertain. This CDR3 contains 14 residues. The V end was cut by 0 bases, the J end by 3 bases, with 6 bases between. Germline V lookup: CDR1 LGHNA, CDR2 YSLEER. This chain's CDR3 is CASSQEGNNQPQHF. CDR3 DNA sequence: TGCGCCAGCAGCCAAGAGGGAAACAATCAGCCCCAGCATTTT.

This clonotype was seen at least ten times. The chain joins TRBV5-1 to TRBJ2-2; TRBD2 aligns across 10 bases. From germline, CDR1 is SGHRS and CDR2 YFSETQ. V was pared by 0 bases and J by 2 bases, with 4 bases of the junction left unmatched. This CDR3 comprises 17 residues. CDR3 amino acids: CASSLGLAGANTGELFF. As DNA, the CDR3 is TGCGCCAGCAGCTTGGGTCTAGCGGGGGCCAACACCGGGGAGCTGTTTTTT.

J is TRBJ2-7 and V is TRBV28; 9 bases agree with TRBD2. V was clipped by 3 bases and J by 5 bases; unmatched bases: 11. The CDR3 sequence is 16 residues long. CDR1 is MDHEN, CDR2 SYDVKM, per germline. The CDR3 sequence is CASSFFAGRGGDEQYF. In nucleotides, the CDR3 is TGTGCCAGCAGTTTCTTCGCTGGGCGGGGGGGCGACGAGCAGTACTTC.

In this sample, this clonotype turned up many times. The chain couples TRBV7-6 to TRBJ1-1; D might be TRBD1 (5 bases). V lost 5 bases to trimming and J lost 6 bases, with 19 bases between them. The CDR3 length is 15 residues. The germline gives CDR1 SGHVS, CDR2 FNYEAQ. CDR3 in DNA: TGTGCCAGCAGCCCAACCCGCAGGGATACAGCTGAAGCTTTCTTT. The encoded protein is CASSPTRRDTAEAFF.

This clonotype showed up many times. The genes are TRBV12-5 and TRBJ1-2; D not resolved. From germline, CDR1 is LGHNT and CDR2 FRNRAP. The germline V and J ends were trimmed by 2 bases and 7 bases, with 17 bases remaining between them. CDR3 size: 15 residues. CDR3 in amino acids: CASGLLKSRLGGYTF. Here the CDR3 DNA reads TGTGCTAGTGGTTTGTTAAAATCCCGCTTGGGTGGCTACACCTTC. Supplemented by reference TRBV12-5 and TRBJ1-2, the full variable domain reads DARVTQTPRHKVTEMGQEVTMRCQPILGHNTVFWYRQTMMQGLELLAYFRNRAPLDDSGMPKDRFSAEMPDATLATLKIQPSEPRDSAVYFCASGLLKSRLGGYTFGSGTRLTVV.

This clonotype was recorded at least ten times. The genes are TRBV7-9 and TRBJ2-1, with 12 nucleotides matching TRBD2. V gave up 5 bases and J gave up 5 bases; unmatched junction bases: 7. The CDR3 is made up of 16 amino acids. CDR1 SEHNR and CDR2 FQNEAQ come from the germline V gene (reference sequence). The CDR3 spells CASSTLRTSGDNEQFF. Here the CDR3 DNA reads TGTGCCAGCAGCACATTAAGGACTAGCGGGGACAATGAGCAGTTCTTC. The entire variable domain, with the rest obtained from reference TRBV7-9 and TRBJ2-1, is as follows: DTGVSQNPRHKITKRGQNVTFRCDPISEHNRLYWYRQTLGQGPEFLTYFQNEAQLEKSRLLSDRFSAERPKGSFSTLEIQRTEQGDSAMYLCASSTLRTSGDNEQFFGPGTRLTVL.

This clonotype was seen many times. The chain has TRBV12-3 or TRBV12-4 and TRBJ2-1; maybe TRBD1 (6 bases). The ends were cut back, 6 bases at V and 1 base at J, with 13 bases in the middle. The CDR3 extends over 15 amino acids. This CDR3 reads CASREERGSYNEQFF. CDR3 sequence (DNA): TGTGCCAGCAGAGAGGAAAGGGGGTCCTACAATGAGCAGTTCTTC.

The sample holds many counts of this clonotype. V usage is TRBV12-3 or TRBV12-4 and J usage is TRBJ1-1, with D tentatively TRBD1 (6 bases). With 5 bases removed from V and 6 bases from J, the gap between germline ends came to 13 bases. The CDR3 loop spans 13 amino acids. The CDR3 sequence is CASSRPRGAEAFF. CDR3 DNA: TGTGCCAGCAGTCGTCCGAGGGGGGCTGAAGCTTTCTTT.

This clonotype was recorded at least ten times. The V call is TRBV20-1, the J call TRBJ1-2; D is unclear. The germline V and J ends were trimmed by 3 bases and 12 bases, with 20 bases remaining between them. The CDR3 runs 13 residues. The germline gives CDR1 DFQATT, CDR2 SNEGSKA (reference sequence). CDR3 loop: CSASTTATFRNTF. For the CDR3, the DNA is TGCAGTGCTAGTACCACAGCAACTTTTCGGAACACCTTC.

This clonotype was seen repeatedly, ten times or more. This chain uses TRBV4-2 with TRBJ1-1; no clear D. Germline CDR1 LGHNA, CDR2 YNFKEQ. The CDR3 has 13 residues. V was pared by 4 bases and J by 5 bases, with 11 bases between. This chain's CDR3 is CASSPRRETEAFF. In nucleotides, the CDR3 is TGTGCCAGCAGCCCTAGGAGGGAGACTGAAGCTTTCTTT.

This clonotype was picked up many times. The chain carries TRBV12-3 or TRBV12-4 and TRBJ2-6; tentative D call: TRBD2 (5 bases). V gave up 6 bases and J gave up 0 bases, with 18 bases separating them. The CDR3 length is 18 residues. Written as DNA, the CDR3 is TGTGCCAGCAGACTAGGCATGCAGGCCGACTCTGGGGCCAACGTCCTGACTTTC. Translated: CASRLGMQADSGANVLTF.

This clonotype has ten or more counts. The CDR3 coding sequence is TGTGCCAGCAACTTACTAGGGGGCAATGAGCAGTTCTTC. Its protein product is CASNLLGGNEQFF. V usage is TRBV14 and J usage is TRBJ2-1; perhaps TRBD1 as D (6 bases). Trimming removed 7 bases from V and 6 bases from J, with 13 bases in between. The CDR3 contains 13 residues. CDR1 and CDR2 from the germline V gene are SGHDN and FVKESK.

The chain has TRBV9 and TRBJ1-1; D is unclear. Trimming removed 0 bases at V and 7 bases at J, with 7 bases between. CDR3 length: 12 amino acids. In germline, CDR1 is SGDLS, CDR2 YYNGEE. CDR3 in DNA: TGTGCCAGCAGCGTAGGAGGAATTGAAGCTTTCTTT. Translated, it gives CASSVGGIEAFF.

This clonotype was counted ten times or more. The CDR3 nucleotides read TGTGCCAGCAGCTTGGAATTGGGTCCAACCTACGAGCAGTACTTC. Translated: CASSLELGPTYEQYF. J is TRBJ2-7 and V is TRBV5-4; D is ambiguous. Germline V gene sequence: CDR1 SGHNT, CDR2 YYREEE (reference sequence). The CDR3 has 15 amino acids. Trimming cost V 0 bases and J 2 bases, with 12 bases left between them. Based on the CDR3 plus reference TRBV5-4 and TRBJ2-7, the full variable domain is ETGVTQSPTHLIKTRGQQVTLRCSSQSGHNTVSWYQQALGQGPQFIFQYYREEENGRGNFPPRFSGLQFPNYSSELNVNALELDDSALYLCASSLELGPTYEQYFGPGTRLTVT.

To note about this clonotype: Just one base apart from a much larger clone, this may be a read error. The V call is TRBV19, the J call TRBJ2-7; the D gene is possibly TRBD2 (5 bases). CDR1 and CDR2 (germline): LNHDA, SQIVND (reference sequence). CDR3 length: 16 amino acids. V was trimmed by 4 bases and J by 3 bases, leaving 19 bases between them. CDR3 bases: TGTGCCAGTAGTACTTCCGGGATAGGGTCCCTCTACGAGCAGTACTTC. Translated: CASSTSGIGSLYEQYF.

This clonotype was counted at least ten times. The CDR3 loop reads CASSKRLDSYEQYF. In DNA, the CDR3 is TGTGCCAGTAGTAAACGACTGGACAGTTACGAGCAGTACTTC. This chain connects TRBV19 to TRBJ2-7, with D possibly matching TRBD1 (6 bases). Trimming left V 4 bases short and J 4 bases short, with 14 bases between. This CDR3 has 14 residues. Germline values: CDR1 LNHDA, CDR2 SQIVND (reference sequence).